The 32 T cell receptor beta chains below were found in one sample sequenced in a study of control samples from healthy donors and cancer patients (dated by TCRdb to 2018 to 2021). Libraries were built with the immunoSEQ multiplex PCR assay. TCRdb mirrors the immuneACCESS table, restricted to in-frame sequences. Some clones are absent from its copies; in checked studies, under half trace to an unresolved V gene, and the reason for the others is unknown. The table for this sample lists almost 85,000 clones; 85% to 95% of them were counted only once. Of the sample, 4.5% to 6% is held by the ten largest clones. Sequences were obtained from blood. These receptors all stem from a woman younger than 30 in good health.

The V and J genes are TRBV3-1 (or the pseudogene TRBV3-2) and TRBJ1-4; D is perhaps TRBD1 (5 bases). Germline V gene sequence: CDR1 LGHDT, CDR2 YNNKEL (reference sequence). V shed 4 bases and J shed 7 bases, with 13 bases lying between them. CDR3 length: 14 residues. CDR3 in DNA: TGTGCCAGCAGCCGGGGTGGGGCGAGTGAAAAACTGTTTTTT. Translating gives CASSRGGASEKLFF.

The chain is built from TRBV2 and TRBJ2-5; D ambiguous. CDR3 size: 10 residues. Germline loops: CDR1 SNHLY, CDR2 FYNNEI. Trimming pared 8 bases from V and 7 bases from J, leaving 8 bases between. CDR3 protein: CASLSGTQYF. The CDR3 region has the DNA TGTGCCAGCCTCTCAGGGACCCAGTACTTC.

The CDR3 region is CASSWGRSGELFF. CDR3 nucleotides: TGTGCCAGCAGCTGGGGTCGGAGCGGGGAGCTGTTTTTT. This rearrangement joins TRBV6-5 to TRBJ2-2; D is uncertain. With 6 bases removed from V and 7 bases from J, the gap between germline ends came to 12 bases. The CDR3 sequence is 13 residues long. Germline V gene sequence: CDR1 MNHEY, CDR2 SVGAGI.

The genes are TRBV7-2 and TRBJ2-3; TRBD1 matches 11 bases. The ends lost 5 bases at V and 9 bases at J; junction bases unmatched: 10. The CDR3 runs to 15 residues. Per the germline V gene, CDR1 is SGHTA and CDR2 is FQGNSA. CDR3 in amino acids: CASSQGQGGLVTQYF. The CDR3 DNA is TGTGCCAGCAGCCAGGGACAGGGGGGCTTGGTGACGCAGTATTTT. The full variable domain, with the rest looked up from reference TRBV7-2 and TRBJ2-3, is GAGVSQSPSNKVTEKGKDVELRCDPISGHTALYWYRQSLGQGLEFLIYFQGNSAPDKSGLPSDRFSAERTGGSVSTLTIQRTQQEDSAVYLCASSQGQGGLVTQYFGPGTRLTVL.

The genes are TRBV28 and TRBJ1-2; D might be TRBD1 (5 bases). There are 16 residues in the CDR3. The germline V and J ends were trimmed by 4 bases and 3 bases, with 18 bases remaining between them. Germline-derived CDR1 and CDR2 are MDHEN and SYDVKM. CDR3 protein: CASSSRSRVIDYGYTF. Here the CDR3 DNA reads TGTGCCAGCAGTTCCCGAAGCAGGGTCATTGACTATGGCTACACCTTC.

CDR3 DNA: TGTGCCAGCAGCTTAGAGGTGGGGCCGGGCTATGGCTACACCTTC. Its protein is CASSLEVGPGYGYTF. This chain connects TRBV7-2 to TRBJ1-2, with D possibly matching TRBD1 (5 bases). V was trimmed by 1 base and J by 4 bases, leaving 13 bases between them. CDR1 SGHTA and CDR2 FQGNSA come from the germline V gene. The CDR3 consists of 15 residues. Complete variable domain (other parts from reference TRBV7-2 and TRBJ1-2): GAGVSQSPSNKVTEKGKDVELRCDPISGHTALYWYRQSLGQGLEFLIYFQGNSAPDKSGLPSDRFSAERTGGSVSTLTIQRTQQEDSAVYLCASSLEVGPGYGYTFGSGTRLTVV.

The gene calls are TRBV11-2 and TRBJ2-3; D is uncertain. Germline V gene data show CDR1 as SGHAT and CDR2 as FQNNGV. Trimming took 7 bases from V and 0 from J, leaving 11 bases between them. CDR3 length: 14 amino acids. CDR3 coding DNA: TGTGCCAGCAAGCTGATCTCTAGCACAGATACGCAGTATTTT. Residues: CASKLISSTDTQYF.

In DNA, the CDR3 is TGTGCCAGCAGCCTACCGGTGGGCCCTGAAGCTTTCTTT. Amino acids: CASSLPVGPEAFF. The chain uses TRBV7-9 and TRBJ1-1; D call uncertain. There are 13 residues in the CDR3. Germline CDR1 is SEHNR and CDR2 is FQNEAQ (reference sequence). The V and J ends lost 5 bases and 6 bases respectively, with 13 bases between them.

This clone was counted a few times. The chain employs TRBV29-1 and TRBJ2-1; TRBD1 is a possible D gene (7 bases). Germline V CDR1 and CDR2: SQVTM, ANQGSEA. The CDR3 is made up of 14 amino acids. Trimming took 6 bases from V and 1 from J, leaving 13 bases between them. The CDR3 loop reads CSVHQGGSYNEQFF. CDR3 DNA sequence: TGCAGCGTCCACCAGGGGGGTTCCTACAATGAGCAGTTCTTC.

V is TRBV28 and J is TRBJ1-2, with a tentative D call TRBD1 (5 bases). The CDR3 extends over 14 amino acids. Germline V lookup: CDR1 MDHEN, CDR2 SYDVKM. Between the trimmed V and J ends, which lost 2 bases and 3 bases, there was a span of 10 bases. CDR3 nucleotides: TGTGCCAGCAGTTTAGTTGTGGGGGACTATGGCTACACCTTC. This codes for CASSLVVGDYGYTF.

The rearrangement joins TRBV5-4 to TRBJ1-1, with 7 bases fitting TRBD1. The CDR3 sequence is 15 residues long. The V gene's germline CDR1 is SGHNT and CDR2 YYREEE (reference sequence). The trim removed 4 bases at V and 0 bases at J, leaving 6 bases unmatched. The CDR3 is CASSPRQGMNTEAFF. In DNA form, the CDR3 reads TGTGCCAGCAGCCCCCGACAGGGCATGAACACTGAAGCTTTCTTT.

This chain connects TRBV11-1 to TRBJ1-1; possibly TRBD1 for D (6 bases). In germline, CDR1 is SGHAT, CDR2 FQDESV (reference sequence). Trimming shortened V by 3 bases and J by 3 bases, and 8 bases separated the two germline ends. This CDR3 region has 13 residues. The CDR3 coding sequence is TGTGCCAGCAGCTTGAGGGGGTACACTGAAGCTTTCTTT. Encoded protein: CASSLRGYTEAFF.

The CDR3 protein is CASSLNSAPRGGNTIYF. CDR3 DNA: TGTGCCAGCAGTTTAAACTCTGCGCCGAGGGGTGGAAACACCATATATTTT. This chain connects TRBV28 to TRBJ1-3, with a tentative D call TRBD1 (5 bases). Germline CDR1 MDHEN, CDR2 SYDVKM. The CDR3 contains 17 residues. Trimming cost V 2 bases and J 3 bases, with 17 bases left between them.

Notes on this clone: Additional DNA sequences in this sample encode the identical CDR3. V is TRBV4-1 and J is TRBJ2-7; D gene uncertain. In germline, CDR1 is MGHRA, CDR2 YSYEKL. V was shortened by 4 bases and J by 0 bases, with 13 bases between the two germline ends. The CDR3 is 15 amino acids. The CDR3 loop reads CASSPYKSGSYEQYF. As DNA, the CDR3 is TGCGCCAGCAGCCCTTACAAGAGTGGCTCCTACGAGCAGTACTTC.

The genes are TRBV28 and TRBJ1-2; tentatively, D is TRBD1 (5 bases). V lost 2 bases and J 2 bases, leaving 9 bases between the germline ends. Germline assignment: CDR1 MDHEN and CDR2 SYDVKM. The CDR3 loop spans 14 amino acids. The CDR3 is CASSLGTKNYGYTF. DNA for the CDR3: TGTGCCAGCAGTTTAGGGACCAAAAACTATGGCTACACCTTC.

The genes are TRBV28 and TRBJ1-4; 7 nucleotides align to TRBD1. Germline V gives CDR1 MDHEN, CDR2 SYDVKM. The length of the CDR3 is 13 residues. Trimming took 9 bases from V and 7 from J; bases not matched to a gene: 8. The CDR3 here is CASNRGRGEKLFF. The CDR3 bases are TGTGCCAGTAACAGGGGTAGAGGTGAAAAACTGTTTTTT.

The chain uses TRBV25-1 and TRBJ2-2; TRBD1 agrees at 7 bases. The V gene's germline CDR1 is MGHDK and CDR2 SYGVNS. CDR3 size: 15 residues. The V gene end was trimmed by 4 bases and the J gene end by 4 bases; junction bases not matched to a gene: 6. The CDR3 is CASSGRQGPTGELFF. DNA for the CDR3: TGTGCCAGCAGTGGCAGACAGGGACCCACCGGGGAGCTGTTTTTT. Together with reference TRBV25-1 and TRBJ2-2, the CDR3 gives the full variable domain: EADIYQTPRYLVIGTGKKITLECSQTMGHDKMYWYQQDPGMELHLIHYSYGVNSTEKGDLSSESTVSRIRTEHFPLTLESARPSHTSQYLCASSGRQGPTGELFFGEGSRLTVL.

The rearrangement links TRBV5-4 to TRBJ1-2, with 9 bases fitting TRBD1. V lost 9 bases and J lost 6; bases outside the gene matches: 9. Germline-derived CDR1 and CDR2 are SGHNT and YYREEE (reference sequence). CDR3 length equals 13 residues. The CDR3 DNA follows: TGTGCCATTGCGGGACAGGGAAGGGATGGCTACACCTTC. This codes for CAIAGQGRDGYTF.

The chain is built from TRBV24-1 and TRBJ1-4; 8 positions match TRBD1. CDR1 and CDR2 (germline): KGHDR, SFDVKD. The CDR3 is 16 amino acids. J was trimmed by 3 bases and V by 12 bases; bases with no gene match: 14. CDR3: CAPIDPTGAPNEKLFF. CDR3 in DNA: TGTGCCCCCATAGACCCGACAGGGGCGCCTAATGAAAAACTGTTTTTT.

The chain is built from TRBV30 and TRBJ2-1; TRBD2 matches at 10 bases. The CDR3 is 18 amino acids. Germline V gene data show CDR1 as GTSNPN and CDR2 as SVGIG (reference sequence). The V and J ends lost 3 bases and 5 bases, in that order; junction bases with no gene match: 16. This chain's CDR3 is CAWSPSLRLAGIHNEQFF. The CDR3, as DNA: TGTGCCTGGAGCCCAAGCCTCCGACTAGCGGGCATCCACAATGAGCAGTTCTTC.

This clone was observed once. The V gene is TRBV7-6, the J gene TRBJ2-3, with TRBD1 matching 9 bases. Germline CDR1 is SGHVS and CDR2 is FNYEAQ. Germline trimming cut 7 bases from V and 4 bases from J; bases unmatched to any gene: 9. The CDR3 is 15 amino acids. The CDR3 here is CASTSGTGSADTQYF. The DNA of the CDR3 is TGTGCCAGCACCTCCGGGACAGGGAGTGCAGATACGCAGTATTTT.

The chain is built from TRBV19 and TRBJ1-6; tentatively, D is TRBD1 (5 bases). Germline CDR1 LNHDA, CDR2 SQIVND (reference sequence). The ends were cut back, 8 bases at V and 8 bases at J, with 16 bases in the middle. This CDR3 comprises 14 residues. In DNA, the CDR3 is TGTGCCAGTGGCACGGGGGACGGGGATTCACCCCTCCACTTT. Its protein is CASGTGDGDSPLHF.

V is TRBV7-9 and J is TRBJ2-2; D perhaps matches TRBD2 (6 bases). Germline CDR1 SEHNR, CDR2 FQNEAQ (reference sequence). V lost 5 bases and J 3 bases, leaving 19 bases between the germline ends. The CDR3 runs 17 residues. CDR3: CASSASAPGGYTGELFF. In DNA, the CDR3 is TGTGCCAGCAGCGCATCAGCCCCCGGAGGGTACACCGGGGAGCTGTTTTTT.

About this clone: Additional DNA sequences in this sample encode the identical CDR3. The chain employs TRBV11-2 and TRBJ2-1; tentatively, D is TRBD1 or TRBD2 (5 bases each). Trimming took off 3 bases at V and 6 bases at J, with 9 bases between the two ends. Germline CDR1 and CDR2: SGHAT and FQNNGV. The CDR3 length is 13 residues. CDR3 sequence: CASSFIGANEQFF. The CDR3 bases are TGTGCCAGCAGCTTTATCGGGGCCAATGAGCAGTTCTTC.

The chain is built from TRBV27 and TRBJ1-1; D is undetermined. Germline CDR1 MNHEY, CDR2 SMNVEV (reference sequence). The CDR3 loop spans 15 amino acids. The V end lost 3 bases, the J end lost 0 bases, and 11 bases lay between the germline ends. The CDR3 DNA reads as TGTGCCAGCAGTTTCATCAGTACAATGAACACTGAAGCTTTCTTT. It encodes CASSFISTMNTEAFF.

This clone was detected once. The chain recombines TRBV28 with TRBJ1-6; tentatively, D is TRBD1 (5 bases). V dropped 6 bases and J dropped 7 bases, with 13 bases sitting between them. The CDR3 contains 14 residues. Germline CDR1 is MDHEN and CDR2 is SYDVKM. The CDR3 nucleotides are TGTGCCAGCAGCAGGGAGGGGAGCAATTCACCCCTCCACTTT. Translating it yields CASSREGSNSPLHF.

The chain employs TRBV18 and TRBJ1-1; no definite D call. The CDR3 consists of 11 residues. V was pared by 3 bases and J by 5 bases, with 4 bases between. Germline CDR1 and CDR2: KGHSH and LQKENI. In nucleotides, the CDR3 is TGTGCCAGCTCACCCGGGACTGAAGCTTTCTTT. This codes for CASSPGTEAFF.

This clone has a handful of counts. The V gene is TRBV27, the J gene TRBJ2-7, with D perhaps assigned TRBD1 or TRBD2 (5 bases each). V lost 6 bases and J 1 base, leaving 13 bases between the germline ends. The CDR3 is 14 amino acids. Germline CDR1 is MNHEY and CDR2 is SMNVEV (reference sequence). CDR3 DNA sequence: TGTGCCAGCAGGCCCCGGGACGGTTCCTACGAGCAGTACTTC. Translated: CASRPRDGSYEQYF.

The chain couples TRBV27 to TRBJ2-7; D unclear. The germline V and J ends were trimmed by 1 base and 3 bases, with 7 bases remaining between them. This CDR3 contains 13 residues. From germline, CDR1 is MNHEY and CDR2 SMNVEV (reference sequence). The CDR3 is CASSLLGNYEQYF. DNA for the CDR3: TGTGCCAGCAGTTTATTGGGAAACTACGAGCAGTACTTC.

The CDR3 spells CASSSGTINRVPGYTF. The CDR3 DNA follows: TGTGCCAGCAGCTCGGGGACCATAAACAGGGTTCCTGGCTACACCTTC. This chain links TRBV7-2 with TRBJ1-2; weak D call: TRBD1 (6 bases). The CDR3 is made up of 16 amino acids. V shed 4 bases and J shed 7 bases, with 22 bases lying between them. Germline V lookup: CDR1 SGHTA, CDR2 FQGNSA.

The V call is TRBV28, the J call TRBJ2-3, with TRBD1 as a possible D gene (6 bases). The CDR3 length is 15 residues. V was shortened by 5 bases and J by 2 bases, with 14 bases between the two germline ends. Germline values: CDR1 MDHEN, CDR2 SYDVKM. The CDR3 DNA sequence: TGTGCCAGCAGTCTAAAGGGGGTCGACACAGATACGCAGTATTTT. It specifies CASSLKGVDTDTQYF.

The V call is TRBV29-1, the J call TRBJ2-5; D uncertain. This CDR3 spans 14 amino acids. The ends were cut back, 6 bases at V and 1 base at J, with 15 bases in the middle. CDR1 SQVTM and CDR2 ANQGSEA come from the germline V gene. CDR3 bases: TGCAGCGTAGGTAGTAACCTTATCCAAGAGACCCAGTACTTC. Residues: CSVGSNLIQETQYF.